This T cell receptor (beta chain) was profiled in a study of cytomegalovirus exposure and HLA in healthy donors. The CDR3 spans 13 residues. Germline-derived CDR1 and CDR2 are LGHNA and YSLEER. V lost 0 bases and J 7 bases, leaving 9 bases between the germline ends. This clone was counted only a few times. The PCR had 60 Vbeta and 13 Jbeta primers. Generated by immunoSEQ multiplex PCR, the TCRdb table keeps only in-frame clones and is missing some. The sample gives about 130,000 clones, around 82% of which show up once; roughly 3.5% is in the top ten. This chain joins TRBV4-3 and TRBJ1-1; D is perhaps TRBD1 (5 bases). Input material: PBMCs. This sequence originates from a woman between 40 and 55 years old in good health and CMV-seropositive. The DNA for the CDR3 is TGCGCCAGCAGCCAAGATAAGCAGGGTGAAGCTTTCTTT. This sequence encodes CASSQDKQGEAFF.